This TCR beta chain originates from a study of beta chain features in type 1 diabetes. The study's findings and limits: In patients and controls equally, PCR might favor templates that are shorter. For Type 1 diabetes patients, all four CD4+ subsets carried TCRB CDR3s that were moderately but significantly shorter.

This clone was seen a handful of times. What it binds is not known. Heparinised blood was drawn once per donor, averaging around 120 mL. The CDR3 contains 14 residues. The V end lost 6 bases, the J end lost 0 bases, and 8 bases lay between the germline ends. Germline assignment: CDR1 SEHNR and CDR2 FQNEAQ (reference sequence). Expressed TCRB transcripts were sequenced because the isolated RNA had all been reverse transcribed beforehand. Sequencing was performed with immunoSEQ multiplex PCR; in TCRdb, only in-frame clones are kept and a portion is missing. The sample holds about 210,000 clones, approximately 10% seen once.

The sequencing input was central memory CD4+ T cells from blood. V is TRBV7-9 and J is TRBJ2-2, with D tentatively TRBD1 (6 bases). This clonotype was obtained from a man between 18 and 29 years old in good health. CDR3 residues: CASRTGSNTGELFF. The CDR3 DNA follows: TGTGCCAGCAGGACAGGATCGAACACCGGGGAGCTGTTTTTT.